This section outlines one TCR beta chain sequence together with its context. This clonotype appeared many times. Its antigen is unknown. No per-base quality is available; no much larger clone lies one base away. Spanning cysteine to phenylalanine, the CDR3 consists of 12 amino acids. Only the CDR3 DNA stays, 36 bases, in frame from base 1. The germline V gene yields SGHTA for CDR1 and FQGNSA for CDR2. V was cut back by 4 bases and J by 3 bases, leaving a gap of 4 bases between them. The sample belongs to a study of neurological immune-mediated disorders (dated by TCRdb to between 2018 and 2021). Some background on the complete study: Among the 34 multiple sclerosis patients, around 31 had relapsing-remitting MS and 3 had secondary progressive MS. The approximately 100 TCR-beta libraries included longitudinal samples, technical triplicates and paired sorted CD4+ and CD8+ T-cell subsets alongside PBMC samples. The cohort was made up of 68 subjects, consisting of roughly 15 HAM/TSP patients, some 35 multiple sclerosis patients and roughly 20 healthy controls. Peripheral blood TCR-beta repertoires from patients with HTLV-I-associated myelopathy (HAM/TSP), patients with multiple sclerosis, and healthy controls were compared in the study using UMI-based sequencing. Overall study outcomes, separate from this receptor: In a phylogenetic analysis, the repertoires of 18 out of 34 MS patients fell into a single cluster of related CDR3 sequences, pointing to a possible signature at the repertoire level. Across subjects, expanded clones never shared an identical CDR3 amino acid sequence, which suggests that the TCR-beta repertoires in every group were private. TCR clonal expansion was highest in HAM/TSP patients and lowest in MS patients, with MS patients falling below even healthy controls. No clinical or MRI features were associated with the MS cluster, and the authors said that larger cohorts are needed.

Unsorted PBMC libraries were generated from 2 million PBMCs stored in RNAlater at -80 °C until RNA extraction. Multiple sclerosis patients were enrolled in a US clinical protocol evaluating disease progression by magnetic resonance imaging. Peripheral blood underwent Ficoll-Hypaque density gradient centrifugation to isolate PBMCs, which were then cryopreserved in liquid nitrogen. cDNA was synthesized by template-switch 5'RACE using a primer with a 10-nucleotide random unique molecular identifier that tagged each TCR transcript. Over 170 million TCR-beta sequences, covering 15-18 subjects, were produced in each sequencing run. The RNeasy kit was used to extract total RNA. The KAPA Real-time Library Amplification kit was used to amplify TCR-beta VDJ regions with primers for the TCR constant region and the 5'RACE anchor. A first PCR added sample indexes and Illumina adaptors, after which a second PCR increased the library yield. The roughly 650 bp TCR product was size-selected on a 2% E-gel SizeSelection system after Ampure bead purification. Library quality was checked on a Bioanalyzer, concentration was measured with Qubit, and libraries were quantified with the Kapa Library Quantification kit before pooling. Libraries were sequenced paired-end 2 x 150 bp on an Illumina HiSeq 2500. To increase sequence diversity, roughly 24-32% phiX was spiked into each library pool. The authors' pipeline ran thus. The quality-filtered reads were processed with the UMI-based MiGEC pipeline, whose error correction step removed more than 80% of the raw TCR sequences. VDJ genes were aligned to IMGT germline references, and each clonotype was defined by a unique CDR3 amino acid sequence together with V-J genes. Clonal expansion, Shannon diversity, and CDR3 relatedness (CalcPairwiseDistances, ClusterSamples) were evaluated with VDJtools, and phylogenetic trees were built with CLCbio workbench. Clones with at least 8 unique UMIs were defined as expanded, with this threshold being based on coefficient-of-variation modelling across technical triplicates. The public reads were reprocessed in TCRdb via fastp at Q25 and MiXCR, keeping in-frame beta chains. Identical CDR3 protein sequences are pooled into one entry, listed with their most common genes and DNA. The V and J calls reflect TCRdb's pipeline rather than the authors' work. The sample has fewer than 85,000 distinct CDR3 sequences on record, about 4% of them singletons. The top ten hold roughly 1.4% of the sample.

The origin of this receptor is a man aged 25 to 45 with multiple sclerosis. The sequencing input was PBMCs. The rearrangement joined TRBV7-2 to TRBJ2-4, with the D gene too uncertain to name. The DNA reads TGTGCCAGCAGCTCCATCAAAAACATTCAGTACTTC. Its product reads: CASSSIKNIQYF. The full variable domain, completed from the reference TRBV7-2 and TRBJ2-4 proteins outside the CDR3, reads GAGVSQSPSNKVTEKGKDVELRCDPISGHTALYWYRQSLGQGLEFLIYFQGNSAPDKSGLPSDRFSAERTGGSVSTLTIQRTQQEDSAVYLCASSSIKNIQYFGAGTRLSVL.